This paragraph reports one TCR beta chain. Trimming pared 1 base from V and 0 bases from J, leaving 13 bases between. The CDR3 is 17 amino acids. CDR1 is LGHNA and CDR2 is YNFKEQ in the germline V gene. This sample was included in a study of blood T cell repertoires in COVID-19. About the research overall: COVID-19 samples, acute and convalescent, were from the United States, Italy and Spain. T cells, B-cell-depleted T cells, or PBMCs provided the cDNA or gDNA that served as material.

Original handling: Estimated nucleated cell counts came from reference gene primer amplification. Sequencing was performed with immunoSEQ multiplex PCR; in TCRdb, only in-frame clones are kept and a portion is missing. The D gene and trimming were derived from the DNA, and the V and J assignments and clone size from that table. This sample has about 270,000 clones; approximately 80% occur once, and the top ten carry 8.6%. Sample: peripheral blood. The receptor was isolated from a human donor in a cohort sampled during active COVID-19. This chain links TRBV4-2 with TRBJ2-1; perhaps TRBD2 as D (5 bases). The CDR3 region is CASSQGTGLSSYNEQFF. DNA for the CDR3: TGTGCCAGCAGCCAAGGGACTGGACTGAGCTCCTACAATGAGCAGTTCTTC.